The 3 T cell receptor beta chains presented below share a single source sample, sequenced in a study of read filtering for tumor transcriptome and immune sequencing. Molecular barcoded adaptors covering alpha/delta and beta/gamma chains were used on 400 to 450 ng RNA. MiXCR, applied by TCRdb to the reads, yields one record per CDR3 protein. This sample yields some 140,000 distinct CDR3 sequences, of which under 15% are seen a single time; under 9% belongs to the top ten. Sample: a population of CD138-negative cells sorted from bone marrow. The receptors come from a donor at least 40 years old with multiple myeloma.

Many counts were recorded for this clonotype. The gene calls are TRBV12-3 or TRBV12-4 and TRBJ1-4; D not resolved. The ends were cut back, 6 bases at V and 10 bases at J, with 12 bases in the middle. The CDR3 extends over 12 amino acids. In DNA, the CDR3 is TGTGCCAGCAGCGTTGGAGGTGGAAAACTGTTTTTT. It is translated as CASSVGGGKLFF.

Ten or more counts support this clonotype. The rearrangement joins TRBV20-1 to TRBJ2-7; 11 bases are a match to TRBD1. The CDR3 runs 14 residues. The germline gives CDR1 DFQATT, CDR2 SNEGSKA (reference sequence). V dropped 2 bases and J dropped 7; count of bases not matched to a gene: 7. CDR3 loop: CSARTGTGGGEQYF. The CDR3 region has the DNA TGCAGTGCTAGAACTGGGACAGGGGGTGGTGAGCAGTACTTC.

With regard to this clonotype: A much larger clone is a single base away; this may be a read error. Lacking the conserved final phenylalanine or tryptophan, this CDR3 likely reflects a read error. The chain links TRBV7-3 to TRBJ2-2; a weak D match, TRBD1 (5 bases). This CDR3 comprises 14 residues. The germline V gene has CDR1 SGHTA and CDR2 FQGTGA. V shed 2 bases and J shed 6 bases, with 10 bases lying between them. This CDR3 reads CASSLGARAGELFL. For the CDR3, the DNA is TGTGCCAGCAGCTTAGGGGCTAGAGCCGGGGAGCTGTTTCTT.